This note documents a single T cell receptor (beta chain) sequence. This record comes from a study of blood T cell repertoires in COVID-19. As for the study in general: The study drew acute and convalescent COVID-19 samples from the United States, Italy and Spain. Sources were T cells, B-cell-depleted T cells, or PBMCs; the material itself was cDNA or gDNA.

As originally analysed: Researchers report that nucleated cell counts were estimated from reference gene primer amplification. Sequencing was performed with immunoSEQ multiplex PCR; in TCRdb, only in-frame clones are kept and a portion is missing. That table is the source of V, J and clone size, and D and trimming were worked out from the DNA. The sample consists of roughly 160,000 clones, more than 85% of them appearing once. The length of the CDR3 is 12 residues. Germline assignment: CDR1 MDHEN and CDR2 SYDVKM. Trimming left V 5 bases short and J 4 bases short, with 6 bases between. This chain connects TRBV28 to TRBJ1-5; D is ambiguous. The sequencing input was peripheral blood. The TCR was taken from a man aged 50 to 59 with acute or convalescent COVID-19. The DNA for the CDR3 is TGTGCCAGCAGTCCGCAGAATCAGCCCCAGCATTTT. It specifies CASSPQNQPQHF. Combining the CDR3 with reference TRBV28 and TRBJ1-5 gives the whole variable domain DVKVTQSSRYLVKRTGEKVFLECVQDMDHENMFWYRQDPGLGLRLIYFSYDVKMKEKGDIPEGYSVSREKKERFSLILESASTNQTSMYLCASSPQNQPQHFGDGTRLSIL.